This entry concerns a single T cell receptor (beta chain). MiXCR, run by TCRdb on the 5' RACE reads, gives a single entry per CDR3 protein. The table has 250,000 to 400,000 distinct CDR3 sequences, 3.5% to 4.5% seen once; the top ten hold around 19%. V was pared by 4 bases and J by 4 bases, with 6 bases of the junction left unmatched. From germline, CDR1 is DFQATT and CDR2 SNEGSKA (reference sequence). This CDR3 is built from 15 residues. The sample comes from a study of T cells after yellow fever vaccination. This TCR derives from a man aged 18 to 35 who received the YFV17D yellow fever vaccine. The chain links TRBV20-1 to TRBJ1-6, with 8 bases aligning to TRBD1. The material sequenced was PBMCs, taken 15 days after the yellow fever booster vaccination. The CDR3 coding sequence is TGCAGTGCTACGGGACAGGTGGATTATAATTCACCCCTCCACTTT. This codes for CSATGQVDYNSPLHF.